These 26 T cell receptor beta chains share one sample of origin, sequenced in a study of blood T cells in healthy people across ages. PCR was performed a second time for about 7 to 12 cycles using a sample-barcoded 5' primer and a J-beta primer mix. One entry per CDR3 protein, called by TCRdb with MiXCR from the 5' RACE reads. Of approximately 1.5 million distinct CDR3 sequences listed, about 31% are singletons. The sample consisted of blood. The receptors were sampled from a woman in her thirties in good health.

This clonotype showed up many times. The rearrangement links TRBV10-3 to TRBJ2-7; D call uncertain. CDR1 and CDR2 (germline): ENHRY, SYGVKD. CDR3 length: 13 amino acids. Deletions cut 7 bases from V and 5 bases from J, with 15 bases between. In DNA, the CDR3 is TGTGCCATCACGGGTGCCGTCCCCCACGAGCAGTACTTC. As protein: CAITGAVPHEQYF.

Only a few counts were recorded for this clonotype. The CDR3 loop is CSVAVQLNTEAFF. The CDR3 nucleotides are TGCAGCGTTGCGGTTCAGTTGAACACTGAAGCTTTCTTT. V usage is TRBV29-1 and J usage is TRBJ1-1; D unclear. The V end was cut by 4 bases, the J end by 0 bases, with 9 bases between. Germline V gene sequence: CDR1 SQVTM, CDR2 ANQGSEA. The CDR3 covers 13 residues.

This sequence joins TRBV6-6 and TRBJ2-3; D remains ambiguous. Deletions cut 0 bases from V and 6 bases from J, with 10 bases between. The CDR3 extends over 14 amino acids. Germline CDR1 and CDR2: MNHNY and SVGAGI (reference sequence). The CDR3 loop reads CASSYSLTADTQYF. CDR3 DNA: TGTGCCAGCAGTTACTCGTTAACAGCTGATACGCAGTATTTT.

The rearrangement uses TRBV20-1 and TRBJ2-3; no firm D call. Germline V lookup: CDR1 DFQATT, CDR2 SNEGSKA (reference sequence). The CDR3 spans 14 residues. V lost 3 bases and J 2 bases, leaving 12 bases between the germline ends. CDR3 DNA: TGCAGTGCTAGCCTGGCGGCCCTCACAGATACGCAGTATTTT. This sequence encodes CSASLAALTDTQYF.

This clonotype was observed a handful of times. The chain has TRBV20-1 and TRBJ2-7, with TRBD1 as a possible D gene (6 bases). Between the trimmed V and J ends, which lost 5 bases and 3 bases, there was a span of 8 bases. CDR3 length equals 11 residues. CDR1 is DFQATT, CDR2 SNEGSKA, per germline (reference sequence). The CDR3 protein is CSAARGYEQYF. The DNA for the CDR3 is TGCAGTGCTGCCAGGGGCTACGAGCAGTACTTC.

There are many counts of this clonotype. The chain links TRBV12-3 or TRBV12-4 to TRBJ2-7; TRBD2 matches at 8 bases. This CDR3 is 14 amino acids long. V lost 5 bases to trimming and J lost 3 bases; unmatched junction nucleotides: 6. DNA of the CDR3: TGTGCCAGCAGTCCCGGGACTAGAGTCTACGAGCAGTACTTC. Amino acids: CASSPGTRVYEQYF.

This clonotype showed up just a few times. The chain joins TRBV9 to TRBJ2-1; 16 nucleotides align to TRBD2. The germline gives CDR1 SGDLS, CDR2 YYNGEE. This CDR3 comprises 19 residues. Losses at the gene ends were 4 bases for V and 6 bases for J; bases not matched to a gene: 13. CDR3 in amino acids: CASSPSGLAGGPFGNEQFF. In nucleotides, the CDR3 is TGTGCCAGCAGCCCCTCGGGACTAGCGGGGGGGCCGTTTGGCAATGAGCAGTTCTTC.

The V call is TRBV14, the J call TRBJ1-2; a possible D gene is TRBD1 (5 bases). This CDR3 spans 15 amino acids. Germline V gene lookup returns CDR1 SGHDN and CDR2 FVKESK. V was pared by 3 bases and J by 8 bases, with 19 bases between. CDR3 sequence (DNA): TGTGCCAGCAGCCAGAGACCGGGACTTGAGATGGGCTACACCTTC. The encoded protein is CASSQRPGLEMGYTF.

The chain has TRBV9 and TRBJ2-1, with TRBD2 matching 7 bases. CDR3 size: 16 residues. CDR1 is SGDLS, CDR2 YYNGEE, per germline. J lost 3 bases, V lost 0 bases, and 6 bases had no gene match. CDR3 nucleotide sequence: TGTGCCAGCAGCGTAGAGGCCCGGGGGGACTACAATGAGCAGTTCTTC. Amino acid sequence: CASSVEARGDYNEQFF.

The chain is built from TRBV5-1 and TRBJ2-1, with D uncertain. Trimming shortened V by 4 bases and J by 1 base, and 12 bases separated the two germline ends. Germline V gene sequence: CDR1 SGHRS, CDR2 YFSETQ. This CDR3 has 15 residues. The CDR3 DNA reads TGCGCCAGCAGCCCGTTACCCGTATCCTACAATGAGCAGTTCTTC. It is translated as CASSPLPVSYNEQFF.

V usage is TRBV4-2 and J usage is TRBJ2-5; TRBD2 agrees at 9 bases. This CDR3 has 16 amino acids. Germline trimming cut 0 bases from V and 2 bases from J; bases unmatched to any gene: 4. The germline CDR1 and CDR2 sequences are LGHNA and YNFKEQ. The CDR3 protein is CASSQEETSGQETQYF. Here the CDR3 DNA reads TGTGCCAGCAGCCAAGAGGAGACTAGCGGACAAGAGACCCAGTACTTC.

V usage is TRBV7-3 and J usage is TRBJ2-1; weak D call: TRBD2 (6 bases). This CDR3 contains 17 residues. The ends were cut back, 0 bases at V and 0 bases at J, with 12 bases in the middle. CDR1 is SGHTA and CDR2 is FQGTGA in the germline V gene. This CDR3 reads CASSLTGTPSSYNEQFF. Written as DNA, the CDR3 is TGTGCCAGCAGCTTAACTGGGACTCCGAGCTCCTACAATGAGCAGTTCTTC.

This clonotype was seen many times. The chain is built from TRBV6-4 and TRBJ2-1; 12 bases agree with TRBD2. The CDR3 has 13 amino acids. The V gene end was trimmed by 0 bases and the J gene end by 13 bases; junction bases not matched to a gene: 1. Germline CDR1 MRHNA, CDR2 SNTAGT. CDR3 in DNA: TGTGCCAGCAGTGACTCGACTAGCGGGGGTCAGTTCTTC. Translating gives CASSDSTSGGQFF.

V is TRBV10-3 and J is TRBJ1-5; D gene unclear. CDR1 and CDR2 from the germline V gene are ENHRY and SYGVKD. The CDR3 has 13 residues. Trimming took 7 bases from V and 0 from J, leaving 7 bases between them. The chain's CDR3 is CAIKDGSNQPQHF. DNA of the CDR3: TGTGCCATCAAAGACGGTAGCAATCAGCCCCAGCATTTT.

This clonotype appeared a few times. This sequence joins TRBV20-1 and TRBJ2-7; no definite D call. Per the germline V gene, CDR1 is DFQATT and CDR2 is SNEGSKA (reference sequence). Trimming pared 3 bases from V and 0 bases from J, leaving 9 bases between. The CDR3 sequence is 13 residues long. CDR3 nucleotide sequence: TGCAGTGCTAGCGGGCCAGACTCCTACGAGCAGTACTTC. This sequence encodes CSASGPDSYEQYF.

This chain links TRBV4-1 with TRBJ2-4; D possibly corresponds to TRBD2 (5 bases). In germline, CDR1 is MGHRA, CDR2 YSYEKL. This CDR3 is 17 amino acids long. The ends were cut back, 2 bases at V and 0 bases at J, with 14 bases in the middle. CDR3 sequence (DNA): TGCGCCAGCAGCCAATGGGAGCGGACCCTAGCCAAAAACATTCAGTACTTC. It specifies CASSQWERTLAKNIQYF.

This clonotype was found a few times. CDR3 sequence (DNA): TGCGCCAGCAGTGACCCAGGGGGCCGCGGCTACACCTTC. Translation gives CASSDPGGRGYTF. The rearrangement uses TRBV10-2 and TRBJ1-2; the match to TRBD1 covers 8 bases. CDR3 length: 13 amino acids. Per the germline V gene, CDR1 is WSHSY and CDR2 is SAAADI. J gave up 8 bases and V 3 bases, and 5 bases lay outside the gene matches.

Of note for this clonotype: Sequence at one end of the junction differs from germline and may be a read error. J is TRBJ2-5 and V is TRBV4-2; 9 nucleotides align to TRBD2. This CDR3 comprises 16 residues. Germline CDR1 is LGHNA and CDR2 is YNFKEQ. CDR3 sequence reads: CASNQGAGGNQETQYF. The CDR3 region has the DNA TGTGCCAGCAACCAAGGGGCGGGGGGGAACCAAGAGACCCAGTACTTC.

Ten or more counts support this clonotype. J is TRBJ2-3 and V is TRBV28; TRBD2 matches 7 bases. This CDR3 has 13 residues. Trimming at V came to 7 bases and at J to 7 bases, leaving 8 bases not matched to a gene. CDR1 MDHEN and CDR2 SYDVKM come from the germline V gene. CDR3 nucleotides: TGTGCCAGCACCCGGGGGGATATTTATACGCAGTATTTT. Protein product: CASTRGDIYTQYF. Full variable domain (rest looked up from reference TRBV28 and TRBJ2-3): DVKVTQSSRYLVKRTGEKVFLECVQDMDHENMFWYRQDPGLGLRLIYFSYDVKMKEKGDIPEGYSVSREKKERFSLILESASTNQTSMYLCASTRGDIYTQYFGPGTRLTVL.

V and J are TRBV9 and TRBJ1-4, with 12 bases matching TRBD1. Germline CDR1 reads SGDLS; CDR2 reads YYNGEE. This CDR3 is 19 amino acids long. V dropped 4 bases and J dropped 5; count of bases not matched to a gene: 15. For the CDR3, the DNA is TGTGCCAGCAGCCCAACCCAGGGACAGGGGGCGCCGGGAAATGAAAAACTGTTTTTT. It yields the protein CASSPTQGQGAPGNEKLFF.

The table lists this clonotype with a few counts. J is TRBJ2-1 and V is TRBV10-3; 10 nucleotides line up with TRBD1. J lost 8 bases, V lost 10 bases, and 14 bases had no gene match. The CDR3 has 15 amino acids. CDR1 ENHRY and CDR2 SYGVKD come from the germline V gene. CDR3 in amino acids: CATGLTGGGIYEQFF. The CDR3 nucleotides read TGTGCCACGGGGTTGACAGGGGGCGGTATATATGAGCAGTTCTTC.

This clonotype was seen more than once but under ten times. The V gene is TRBV29-1, the J gene TRBJ1-5; possible D gene TRBD1, 6 bases. Trimming took 5 bases from V and 2 from J, leaving 13 bases between them. CDR1 is SQVTM and CDR2 is ANQGSEA in the germline V gene. The CDR3 consists of 14 residues. This chain's CDR3 is CSVSTGFGNQPQHF. The CDR3 DNA follows: TGCAGCGTTTCCACAGGGTTCGGCAATCAGCCCCAGCATTTT.

This clonotype was counted only a few times. The chain links TRBV10-3 to TRBJ1-4, with D unclear. Between the trimmed V and J ends, which lost 3 bases and 0 bases, there was a span of 8 bases. The CDR3 sequence is 15 residues long. CDR1 and CDR2 (germline): ENHRY, SYGVKD. The CDR3, as DNA: TGTGCCATCAGTGACCTAGTTGCAACTAATGAAAAACTGTTTTTT. Its translation: CAISDLVATNEKLFF.

This chain connects TRBV4-1 to TRBJ2-3; D remains unclear. Germline V gene lookup returns CDR1 MGHRA and CDR2 YSYEKL. With 2 bases removed from V and 6 bases from J, the gap between germline ends came to 12 bases. The CDR3 sequence is 14 residues long. The CDR3 here is CASSQTRPRDTQYF. CDR3 nucleotides: TGCGCCAGCAGCCAAACAAGACCGCGGGATACGCAGTATTTT.

This clonotype was observed at least ten times. The chain carries TRBV20-1 and TRBJ2-6; D is ambiguous. CDR1 DFQATT and CDR2 SNEGSKA come from the germline V gene (reference sequence). The CDR3 consists of 13 residues. V was shortened by 7 bases and J by 0 bases, with 7 bases between the two germline ends. The CDR3 region is CSGRISGANVLTF. In DNA form, the CDR3 reads TGCAGTGGACGGATCTCTGGGGCCAACGTCCTGACTTTC.

This clonotype was counted only a few times. The chain is built from TRBV7-9 and TRBJ1-4, with D uncertain. Trimming cost V 5 bases and J 9 bases, with 19 bases left between them. The CDR3 is 15 amino acids. Germline V gives CDR1 SEHNR, CDR2 FQNEAQ (reference sequence). CDR3 nucleotide sequence: TGTGCCAGCAGCCCCCTGCAGGTGGCGAGTCAAAAACTGTTTTTT. This sequence encodes CASSPLQVASQKLFF.